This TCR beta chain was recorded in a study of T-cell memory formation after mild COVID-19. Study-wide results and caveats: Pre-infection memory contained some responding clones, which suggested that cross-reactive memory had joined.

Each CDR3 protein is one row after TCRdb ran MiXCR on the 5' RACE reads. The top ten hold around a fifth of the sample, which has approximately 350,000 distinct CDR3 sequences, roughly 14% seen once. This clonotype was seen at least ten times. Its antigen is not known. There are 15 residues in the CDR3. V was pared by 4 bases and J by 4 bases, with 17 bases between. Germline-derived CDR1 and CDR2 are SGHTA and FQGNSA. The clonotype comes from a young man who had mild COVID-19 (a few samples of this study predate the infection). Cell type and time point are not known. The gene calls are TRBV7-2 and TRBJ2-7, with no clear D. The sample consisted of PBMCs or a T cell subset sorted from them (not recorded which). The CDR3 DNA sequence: TGTGCCAGCAGCTCGAGTACCGGACCATATTACGAGCAGTACTTC. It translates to CASSSSTGPYYEQYF.